The T cell receptor beta chain described here comes from a study of blood T cells in healthy people across ages. Study in general: Template switching retrieved approximately one barcoded beta molecule for each two T cells. Study observations and caveats: With age, beta diversity per million T cells declined roughly linearly, significantly by 40. It was the long-lived donors that had more naive CD4+ cells and higher diversity than aged donors.

Combining a sample-barcoded 5' primer with a J-beta primer mix, a second PCR ran for roughly 6 to 11 cycles. Per-sample output comprised a minimum of 3 million paired-end reads containing CDR3. TCRdb re-called the 5' RACE reads through MiXCR, storing one row per CDR3 protein. The repertoire consists of about 690,000 distinct CDR3 sequences, with approximately 40% occurring once and the leading ten covering about 30%. Note on this clonotype: Its cognate antigen is unknown.

The germline V gene encodes CDR1 SGHTA and CDR2 FQGTGA. The CDR3 sequence is 13 residues long. The V gene lost 2 bases and the J gene lost 6 bases, with 10 bases spanning the gap. Sequenced material: blood. The V call is TRBV7-3, the J call TRBJ2-5; D not resolved. This receptor was obtained from a man older than 75 in good health. The CDR3: CASSLESRKTQYF. The CDR3 DNA reads TGTGCCAGCAGCTTAGAGAGTAGGAAGACCCAGTACTTC.